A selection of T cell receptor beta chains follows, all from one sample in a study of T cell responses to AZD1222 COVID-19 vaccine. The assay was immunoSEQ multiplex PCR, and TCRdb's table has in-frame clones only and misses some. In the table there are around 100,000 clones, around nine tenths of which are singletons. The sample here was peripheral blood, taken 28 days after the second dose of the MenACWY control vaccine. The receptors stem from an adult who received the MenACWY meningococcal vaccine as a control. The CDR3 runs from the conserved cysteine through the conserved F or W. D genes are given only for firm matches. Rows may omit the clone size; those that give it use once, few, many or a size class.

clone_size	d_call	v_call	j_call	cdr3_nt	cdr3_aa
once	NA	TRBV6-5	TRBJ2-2	TGTGCCAGCAGCCCCCGGAACCTGGGGACCGGGGAGCTGTTTTTT	CASSPRNLGTGELFF
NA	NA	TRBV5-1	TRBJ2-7	TGCGCCAGCAGCTGGGGGCGCGGCCTAGGGAGGGACGAGCAGTACTTC	CASSWGRGLGRDEQYF
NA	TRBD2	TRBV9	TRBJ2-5	TGTGCCAGCAGCTTTCGACTAGCGGGGGACCAGGGGGAGACCCAGTACTTC	CASSFRLAGDQGETQYF
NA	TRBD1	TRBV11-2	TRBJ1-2	TGTGCCAGCAGCTTAGACGCCGGCCCAGGGGGCATGGGCTACACCTTC	CASSLDAGPGGMGYTF
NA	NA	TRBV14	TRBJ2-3	TGTGCCAGCAGCCAAACAAGGGTCCGGGGGAATACGCAGTATTTT	CASSQTRVRGNTQYF
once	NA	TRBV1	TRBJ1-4	TGCACCAGCAGCTTGGGACAGGAGGCAACTAATGAAAAACTGTTTTTT	CTSSLGQEATNEKLFF
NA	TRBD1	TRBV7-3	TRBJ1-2	TGTGCCAGCAGCTTAGCCTCGGGACAGAATTATGGCTACACCTTC	CASSLASGQNYGYTF
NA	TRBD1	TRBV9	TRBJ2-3	TGTGCCAGCAGCGTAGGACGGGACAGGGACACAGATACGCAGTATTTT	CASSVGRDRDTDTQYF
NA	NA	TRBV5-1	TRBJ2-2	TGCGCCAGCAGTCTTGAGAAGGACAGTCTACTGGCCGGGGAGCTGTTTTTT	CASSLEKDSLLAGELFF
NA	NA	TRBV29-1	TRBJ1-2	TGCAGCGTAACCCGTGGGGTCCAATATGGCTACACCTTC	CSVTRGVQYGYTF
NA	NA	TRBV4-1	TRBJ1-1	TGCGCCAGCAGCCTGACACCCAACACTGAAGCTTTCTTT	CASSLTPNTEAFF
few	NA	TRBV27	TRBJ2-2	TGTGCCAGCAGCTTAGGGGGGGAGGGCGAGGACACCGGGGAGCTGTTTTTT	CASSLGGEGEDTGELFF
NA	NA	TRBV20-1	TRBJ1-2	TGCAGTGCTAGTCCCCCAGGGTCCTATGGCTACACCTTC	CSASPPGSYGYTF
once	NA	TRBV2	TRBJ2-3	TGTGCCAGCATTCGGGACTCCAGCACAGATACGCAGTATTTT	CASIRDSSTDTQYF
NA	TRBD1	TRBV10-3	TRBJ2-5	TGTGCCATCAGCACTTCACTTTCCGGGACAGGGGGTGAGACCCAGTACTTC	CAISTSLSGTGGETQYF
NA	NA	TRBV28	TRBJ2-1	TGTGCCAGCAGACTAAACCACGGGGGGCCGCAGTTCTTC	CASRLNHGGPQFF
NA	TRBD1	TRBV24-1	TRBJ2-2	TGTGCCACCAGTGACATACGACAGGGGAACACCGGGGAGCTGTTTTTT	CATSDIRQGNTGELFF
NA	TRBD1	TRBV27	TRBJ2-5	TGTGCCAGCAGTCCCAGGGACAGAATAGAGACCCAGTACTTC	CASSPRDRIETQYF
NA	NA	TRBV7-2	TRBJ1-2	TGTGCCAGCAGCTTCGCAGAAAGCTATGGCTACACCTTC	CASSFAESYGYTF
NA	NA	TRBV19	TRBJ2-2	TGTGCCAGTAGTTGGGTTTCGGGGGCAGGGTTGACCGGGGAGCTGTTTTTT	CASSWVSGAGLTGELFF
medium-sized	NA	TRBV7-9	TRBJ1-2	TGTGCCAGCAGCTTAGACCCTGACAGGCAATATGGCTACACCTTC	CASSLDPDRQYGYTF
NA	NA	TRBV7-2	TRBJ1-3	TGTGCCAGCAGAGAACAGCCTCTCTCTGGAAACACCATATATTTT	CASREQPLSGNTIYF
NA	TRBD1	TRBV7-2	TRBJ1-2	TGTGCCAGCAGCGCCCAGGGACAGGGGGTTGACCGTTGGGGCTACACCTTC	CASSAQGQGVDRWGYTF
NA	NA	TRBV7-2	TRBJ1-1	TGTGCCAGCAGCTCAAATTCAGTGAACACTGAAGCTTTCTTT	CASSSNSVNTEAFF
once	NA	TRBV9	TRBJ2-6	TGTGCCAGCAGCACCTCTGGGGCCAACGTCCTGACTTTC	CASSTSGANVLTF
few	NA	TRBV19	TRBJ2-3	TGTGCCAGTTCGACCCAACCGGCCACAGATACGCAGTATTTT	CASSTQPATDTQYF
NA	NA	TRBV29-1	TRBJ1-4	TGCAGCGTCGTCCGCCACAGGGCAACTAATGAAAAACTGTTTTTT	CSVVRHRATNEKLFF
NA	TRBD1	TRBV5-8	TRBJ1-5	TGTGCCAGCAGCGGGGGACAGGGCACTTTAAGCAATCAGCCCCAGCATTTT	CASSGGQGTLSNQPQHF